The 18 T cell receptor beta chains below were found in one sample sequenced in a study of metastatic and nonmetastatic thyroid tumors. None of the patients had undergone any treatment ahead of thyroid surgery. With MiXCR, TCRdb reprocessed the PCR reads. Of about 16,000 clones detected, roughly 12% appear once; the ten largest clones hold 25% to 30%. The specimen was blood. The receptors here all came from a female donor with papillary thyroid cancer or a benign thyroid nodule (not recorded which). Some clones in this sample may be carry-over from other donors' samples.

Remarks on this clone: A much larger clone differs from this one at a single base, so this may be a read error. The sample has other DNA sequences that encode this CDR3 too. The rearrangement uses TRBV7-2 and TRBJ1-5; D is unresolved. CDR1 and CDR2 from the germline V gene are SGHTA and FQGNSA. The V and J ends lost 6 bases and 4 bases respectively, with 16 bases between them. The CDR3 is made up of 15 amino acids. The CDR3 spells CASSRDLFSNQPQHF. The CDR3 DNA follows: TGTGCCAGCAGTCGTGACTTGTTTAGTAATCAGCCCCAGCATTTT.

This clone has ten or more counts. This sequence joins TRBV18 and TRBJ2-3; 7 nucleotides agree with TRBD2. The V gene end was trimmed by 0 bases and the J gene end by 3 bases; junction bases not matched to a gene: 9. CDR3 size: 17 residues. Germline V gene sequence: CDR1 KGHSH, CDR2 LQKENI. The CDR3 nucleotides read TGTGCCAGCTCACCACCGGTAAGCGGGAAAGGTACAGATACGCAGTATTTT. Translating gives CASSPPVSGKGTDTQYF. Full variable domain (remainder filled in from reference TRBV18 and TRBJ2-3): NAGVMQNPRHLVRRRGQEARLRCSPMKGHSHVYWYRQLPEEGLKFMVYLQKENIIDESGMPKERFSAEFPKEGPSILRIQQVVRGDSAAYFCASSPPVSGKGTDTQYFGPGTRLTVL.

At least ten counts were recorded for this clone. This sequence joins TRBV28 and TRBJ1-4, with a weak D call TRBD1 (5 bases). CDR3 length: 15 amino acids. Germline CDR1 is MDHEN and CDR2 is SYDVKM. With 6 bases removed from V and 3 bases from J, the gap between germline ends came to 14 bases. The CDR3 DNA reads TGTGCCAGCAGCCTCCCGGGACGGGCTAATGAAAAACTGTTTTTT. The encoded protein is CASSLPGRANEKLFF.

In its sample, this clone was seen many times. This chain uses TRBV5-1 with TRBJ2-6; 12 bases match TRBD1. The CDR3 has 19 amino acids. V was pared by 1 base and J by 2 bases, with 7 bases of the junction left unmatched. The germline V gene encodes CDR1 SGHRS and CDR2 YFSETQ. CDR3 sequence reads: CASSLRGTGGAAGANVLTF. The CDR3 coding sequence is TGCGCCAGCAGCTTGAGAGGGACAGGGGGCGCAGCTGGGGCCAACGTCCTGACTTTC.

There are many counts of this clone. This may arise from a read error, as a much more abundant clone is one base away. The gene calls are TRBV6-2 or TRBV6-3 and TRBJ2-7; D possibly matches TRBD1 or TRBD2 (6 bases each). CDR3 length: 12 amino acids. CDR1 is MNHEY, CDR2 SVGEGT, per germline. Trimming cost V 7 bases and J 0 bases, with 7 bases left between them. CDR3 in amino acids: CASKGGSYEQYF. The CDR3 DNA is TGTGCCAGCAAGGGGGGCTCCTACGAGCAGTACTTC.

This clone was detected ten times or more. The chain combines TRBV30 with TRBJ2-1, with a possible D match to TRBD2 (5 bases). This CDR3 is 11 amino acids long. The V and J ends lost 1 base and 12 bases respectively, with 10 bases between them. Per germline, CDR1 GTSNPN and CDR2 SVGIG (reference sequence). The DNA for the CDR3 is TGTGCCTGGAGTGAGGACGAGGGGCAGTTCTTC. Translation: CAWSEDEGQFF.

The table lists this clone with many counts. The chain recombines TRBV5-4 with TRBJ2-3, with TRBD1 matching 9 bases. J gave up 4 bases and V 3 bases, and 12 bases lay outside the gene matches. Germline V gene data show CDR1 as SGHNT and CDR2 as YYREEE (reference sequence). This CDR3 has 17 amino acids. In nucleotides, the CDR3 is TGTGCCAGCAGCTCGGGGACAGGGTATAGTCGCGCAGATACGCAGTATTTT. Protein product: CASSSGTGYSRADTQYF.

This clone occurred many times. The V gene is TRBV3-1, the J gene TRBJ2-5; 14 nucleotides match TRBD2. CDR1 LGHDT and CDR2 YNNKEL come from the germline V gene (reference sequence). CDR3 length: 17 amino acids. With V trimmed by 4 bases and J by 3 bases, 7 bases remained unmatched. The CDR3 DNA reads as TGTGCCAGCAGCCGTACCGGGACTAGCGGGGGAGAAGAGACCCAGTACTTC. This sequence encodes CASSRTGTSGGEETQYF.

This clone was found a few times. This chain uses TRBV28 with TRBJ2-5; 7 bases map to TRBD2. The CDR3 covers 16 residues. CDR1 is MDHEN and CDR2 is SYDVKM in the germline V gene. The trim removed 6 bases at V and 12 bases at J, leaving 22 bases unmatched. CDR3 nucleotides: TGTGCCAGCAGAGTCCTTGGGGACGGTAGGGGAGGGGCCAAGTACTTC. Its protein is CASRVLGDGRGGAKYF.

The V gene is TRBV11-2, the J gene TRBJ2-7; perhaps TRBD1 as D (6 bases). With 5 bases removed from V and 0 bases from J, the gap between germline ends came to 14 bases. Germline CDR1 is SGHAT and CDR2 is FQNNGV. CDR3 length: 15 residues. CDR3 protein: CASSPSTGSSYEQYF. The CDR3 DNA follows: TGTGCCAGCAGCCCATCGACAGGCAGCTCCTACGAGCAGTACTTC.

Concerning this clone itself: Germline and junction disagree at one end, which may indicate a read error. The rearrangement joins TRBV28 to TRBJ1-2, with D unresolved. The V gene's germline CDR1 is MDHEN and CDR2 SYDVKM. The CDR3 runs to 14 residues. CDR3 DNA sequence: TGTGTCAGCAGTTTCGGCTTTCGACACTATGGCTACACCTTC. Its translation: CVSSFGFRHYGYTF.

In its sample, this clone was seen many times. This chain's CDR3 is CASSLAGGWNEQFF. The DNA for the CDR3 is TGCGCCAGCAGCTTGGCCGGGGGATGGAATGAGCAGTTCTTC. The chain employs TRBV5-1 and TRBJ2-1; D perhaps matches TRBD2 (6 bases). Germline V gene data show CDR1 as SGHRS and CDR2 as YFSETQ. The CDR3 totals 14 residues. Trimming shortened V by 0 bases and J by 7 bases, and 11 bases separated the two germline ends. Full variable domain (missing parts from reference TRBV5-1 and TRBJ2-1): KAGVTQTPRYLIKTRGQQVTLSCSPISGHRSVSWYQQTPGQGLQFLFEYFSETQRNKGNFPGRFSGRQFSNSRSEMNVSTLELGDSALYLCASSLAGGWNEQFFGPGTRLTVL.

The sample holds many counts of this clone. The chain carries TRBV29-1 and TRBJ1-1; D unclear. The CDR3 is made up of 13 amino acids. Germline CDR1 is SQVTM and CDR2 is ANQGSEA. Trimming cost V 2 bases and J 0 bases, with 7 bases left between them. DNA of the CDR3: TGCAGCGTTGAACAGGCCATGAACACTGAAGCTTTCTTT. It specifies CSVEQAMNTEAFF.

This clone was picked up many times. This chain uses TRBV11-3 with TRBJ2-1; D is unresolved. Germline CDR1 and CDR2: SGHNT and YENEEA. V gave up 3 bases and J gave up 8 bases, with 11 bases separating them. This CDR3 has 13 amino acids. The DNA for the CDR3 is TGTGCCAGCAGCTTTGAAGGTGGAGATGAGCAGTTCTTC. Encoded protein: CASSFEGGDEQFF.

This clone was found many times. This chain links TRBV20-1 with TRBJ2-1; D unclear. CDR1 is DFQATT and CDR2 is SNEGSKA in the germline V gene (reference sequence). Trimming removed 5 bases at V and 3 bases at J, with 14 bases between. The length of the CDR3 is 14 residues. The CDR3 nucleotides are TGCAGTGCTCCGCCCCCCAACAACTACAATGAGCAGTTCTTC. Amino acid sequence: CSAPPPNNYNEQFF.

This clone appeared a few times. V is TRBV12-3 or TRBV12-4 and J is TRBJ1-5; D is perhaps TRBD1 (5 bases). The CDR3 spans 15 residues. V dropped 5 bases and J dropped 16 bases, with 27 bases sitting between them. CDR3 in amino acids: CASSPRQGGPQPRHF. CDR3 nucleotides: TGTGCCAGCAGTCCCCGGCAGGGAGGTCCTCAGCCCCGTCATTTT.

Many counts were recorded for this clone. The chain uses TRBV5-6 and TRBJ2-2; D might be TRBD2 (5 bases). V was pared by 4 bases and J by 3 bases, with 19 bases between. The CDR3 has 17 residues. CDR1 is SGHDT, CDR2 YYEEEE, per germline. The CDR3 coding sequence is TGTGCCAGCAGCCCTACGCCGTCTAGAGGGTACACCGGGGAGCTGTTTTTT. The encoded protein is CASSPTPSRGYTGELFF. Looking up the rest from reference TRBV5-6 and TRBJ2-2 gives the full variable domain: DAGVTQSPTHLIKTRGQQVTLRCSPKSGHDTVSWYQQALGQGPQFIFQYYEEEERQRGNFPDRFSGHQFPNYSSELNVNALLLGDSALYLCASSPTPSRGYTGELFFGEGSRLTVL.

This clone came up many times. The germline gene is not matched at one end of the junction; a read error may be the cause. This chain joins TRBV28 and TRBJ2-4, with 9 bases that match TRBD1. CDR3 length: 12 amino acids. Germline CDR1 reads MDHEN; CDR2 reads SYDVKM. CDR3 DNA: TGTGCCAGCAGTTTGGCCGGGACAGGGTACGTCTTC. Translating gives CASSLAGTGYVF.